A single sample is the source of the 21 T cell receptor beta chains below, sequenced in a study of T-cell reconstitution after alpha-beta-depleted transplantation in children. It was with unique molecular identifiers that the TCRbeta library was prepared. One entry per CDR3 protein, called by TCRdb with MiXCR from the PCR reads. Here the sample spans about 980,000 distinct CDR3 sequences, roughly 31% being singletons. This sample comprised PBMCs, mostly from graft donor cells, obtained 360 days after TCRalphabeta/CD19-depleted stem cell transplant. All receptors come from a boy under three years old who had a stem cell transplant for SCID, so the T cells may come from the graft donor.

Comments on this clonotype: A read error may account for a junction end that differs from germline. This chain links TRBV15 with TRBJ2-5; perhaps TRBD1 as D (6 bases). The CDR3 has 16 residues. Germline lookup yields CDR1 LNHNV and CDR2 YYDKDF (reference sequence). CDR3 in amino acids: CATSREAGVLKETEYF. CDR3 sequence (DNA): TGTGCCACCAGCAGAGAGGCAGGGGTTCTGAAAGAGACCGAGTACTTC. The full variable domain, rest sourced from reference TRBV15 and TRBJ2-5, is DAMVIQNPRYQVTQFGKPVTLSCSQTLNHNVMYWYQQKSSQAPKLLFHYYDKDFNNEADTPDNFQSRRPNTSFCFLDIRSPGLGDTAMYLCATSREAGVLKETEYFGPGTRLLVL.

The chain links TRBV18 to TRBJ2-1; 9 bases map to TRBD1. Germline V lookup: CDR1 KGHSH, CDR2 LQKENI. This CDR3 is 13 amino acids long. With V trimmed by 7 bases and J by 9 bases, 7 bases remained unmatched. CDR3 region: CASFLDRGSEQFF. The CDR3, as DNA: TGTGCCAGCTTCCTGGACAGGGGTAGTGAGCAGTTCTTC.

This clonotype was seen a few times. The chain combines TRBV20-1 with TRBJ1-1; D unclear. This CDR3 is 11 amino acids long. CDR1 DFQATT and CDR2 SNEGSKA come from the germline V gene (reference sequence). V was pared by 8 bases and J by 4 bases, with 11 bases between. CDR3 sequence: CSPGRPTEAFF. The CDR3 DNA reads TGCAGTCCAGGCAGACCCACTGAAGCTTTCTTT.

The CDR3 region has the DNA TGTGCCAGCAGCTTAATGCATTTT. It is translated as CASSLMHF. This chain joins TRBV7-3 and TRBJ1-5, with no clear D. The CDR3 extends over 8 amino acids. Germline-derived CDR1 and CDR2 are SGHTA and FQGTGA. V dropped 1 base and J dropped 15 bases, with 1 base sitting between them.

This clonotype was detected only a few times. The V gene is TRBV2, the J gene TRBJ1-5; no firm D call. This CDR3 contains 13 residues. V was cut by 3 bases and J by 2 bases, with 5 bases left in between. CDR1 SNHLY and CDR2 FYNNEI come from the germline V gene. The chain's CDR3 is CASSDGGNQPQHF. In DNA, the CDR3 is TGTGCCAGCAGTGACGGGGGCAATCAGCCCCAGCATTTT.

The chain joins TRBV3-1 to TRBJ1-1; D uncertain. The V gene's germline CDR1 is LGHDT and CDR2 YNNKEL (reference sequence). The ends were cut back, 1 base at V and 3 bases at J, with 12 bases in the middle. There are 15 residues in the CDR3. The DNA of the CDR3 is TGTGCCAGCAGCCAAGGTGGGCGGATTCACACTGAAGCTTTCTTT. It is translated as CASSQGGRIHTEAFF.

J is TRBJ2-7 and V is TRBV28; D gene ambiguous. Germline V lookup: CDR1 MDHEN, CDR2 SYDVKM. Trimming took 5 bases from V and 3 from J, leaving 11 bases between them. The length of the CDR3 is 13 residues. The CDR3 DNA follows: TGTGCCAGCAGTATGGTCAACATCTACGAGCAGTACTTC. Residues: CASSMVNIYEQYF.

In the case of this clonotype: At one of its ends the junction is not consistent with the germline gene, which may arise from a read error. The chain employs TRBV2 and TRBJ2-7; no clear D gene. The CDR3 loop spans 12 amino acids. CDR1 SNHLY and CDR2 FYNNEI come from the germline V gene. CDR3 sequence (DNA): TGTGCCACCAGTGAAGTTACCTACGAGCAGTACTTC. Its protein is CATSEVTYEQYF.

The chain combines TRBV28 with TRBJ2-1, with 7 bases matching TRBD2. CDR1 and CDR2 from the germline V gene are MDHEN and SYDVKM. The CDR3 consists of 15 residues. J gave up 7 bases and V 6 bases, and 12 bases lay outside the gene matches. CDR3 in amino acids: CASSPSGEKRNEQFF. The CDR3 DNA reads as TGTGCCAGCAGCCCGAGCGGGGAGAAGAGGAATGAGCAGTTCTTC.

This clonotype was seen a few times. The rearrangement links TRBV15 to TRBJ2-1; 10 bases map to TRBD2. CDR1 LNHNV and CDR2 YYDKDF come from the germline V gene (reference sequence). The CDR3 covers 14 residues. V dropped 5 bases and J dropped 8; count of bases not matched to a gene: 6. The CDR3 nucleotides are TGTGCCACCAGCCCTAGCGGGGGTTGGTATGAGCAGTTCTTC. It translates to CATSPSGGWYEQFF.

The rearrangement joins TRBV12-3 or TRBV12-4 to TRBJ2-3, with D unresolved. The CDR3 is 12 residues long. With 3 bases removed from V and 12 bases from J, the gap between germline ends came to 13 bases. CDR3 region: CASSLTLTGQYF. CDR3 DNA: TGTGCCAGCAGTTTGACCTTGACCGGTCAGTATTTT.

The CDR3: CASSCTSGGNAYNEQFF. CDR3 DNA sequence: TGTGCCAGCAGCTGTACTAGCGGGGGGAACGCTTACAATGAGCAGTTCTTC. V gene TRBV7-8 combines with J gene TRBJ2-1; 12 bases match TRBD2. J was trimmed by 4 bases and V by 4 bases; bases with no gene match: 8. The CDR3 covers 17 residues. The V gene's germline CDR1 is SGHVS and CDR2 FQNEAQ.

This clonotype was counted a few times. V usage is TRBV12-3 or TRBV12-4 and J usage is TRBJ2-2; D unresolved. The CDR3 is made up of 15 amino acids. V was pared by 7 bases and J by 0 bases, with 12 bases between. The CDR3 DNA reads as TGTGCCAGCATGGAAGGGCCTACGAACACCGGGGAGCTGTTTTTT. Translating gives CASMEGPTNTGELFF.

The rearrangement uses TRBV29-1 and TRBJ2-2; D may be TRBD1 (6 bases). CDR1 and CDR2 (germline): SQVTM, ANQGSEA. The V and J ends lost 4 bases and 5 bases respectively, with 11 bases between them. The CDR3 has 13 residues. The chain's CDR3 is CSVGVRGTGELFF. CDR3 nucleotides: TGCAGCGTTGGGGTCAGGGGTACCGGGGAGCTGTTTTTT.

This clonotype was counted ten times or more. The rearrangement uses TRBV7-9 and TRBJ1-1; D ambiguous. The V gene lost 4 bases and the J gene lost 8 bases, with 11 bases spanning the gap. From germline, CDR1 is SEHNR and CDR2 FQNEAQ (reference sequence). This CDR3 is 12 amino acids long. This CDR3 reads CASSSRREEAFF. The CDR3 region has the DNA TGTGCCAGCAGCTCCAGACGGGAAGAAGCTTTCTTT.

The sample holds a few counts of this clonotype. The J gene is TRBJ1-5, the V gene TRBV5-1, with 11 nucleotides matching TRBD1. Germline CDR1 is SGHRS and CDR2 is YFSETQ. CDR3 length: 15 amino acids. V shed 4 bases and J 7 bases; nucleotides not matched to a gene: 7. The CDR3 DNA is TGCGCCAGCAGCACCGGGACAGGGGGTCCGCAGCCCCAGCATTTT. Translation gives CASSTGTGGPQPQHF.

V is TRBV10-3 and J is TRBJ2-5, with D perhaps assigned TRBD1 or TRBD2 (5 bases each). The V gene lost 6 bases and the J gene lost 2 bases, with 10 bases spanning the gap. Germline CDR1 is ENHRY and CDR2 is SYGVKD. This CDR3 has 13 amino acids. The CDR3 DNA follows: TGTGCCATCAGAGGGACGGAACAAGAGACCCAGTACTTC. Protein: CAIRGTEQETQYF.

This clonotype was seen more than once but under ten times. For the CDR3, the DNA is TGTGCCATCAGTGAGTCGAACCTAAGGGGAGAGACCCAGTACTTC. Translation gives CAISESNLRGETQYF. This chain uses TRBV10-3 with TRBJ2-5, with a possible D match to TRBD1 (5 bases). CDR1 is ENHRY and CDR2 is SYGVKD in the germline V gene. The CDR3 loop spans 15 amino acids. The germline V and J ends were trimmed by 0 bases and 4 bases, with 12 bases remaining between them.

This clonotype was seen a single time. The chain uses TRBV7-9 and TRBJ2-1; 7 positions match TRBD1. The CDR3 is 15 amino acids. V was clipped by 5 bases and J by 0 bases; unmatched bases: 4. Per germline, CDR1 SEHNR and CDR2 FQNEAQ (reference sequence). The CDR3 nucleotides are TGTGCCAGCAGCCCGACAGGGACCTCCTACAATGAGCAGTTCTTC. Amino acid sequence: CASSPTGTSYNEQFF.

The rearrangement uses TRBV9 and TRBJ2-5; D may be TRBD1 or TRBD2 (5 bases each). The CDR3 length is 16 residues. Germline-derived CDR1 and CDR2 are SGDLS and YYNGEE. Trimming stripped 3 bases from V and 1 base from J, with 16 bases between. The CDR3 DNA is TGTGCCAGCAGCGAATACGGGGCTGGTCTCCAAGAGACCCAGTACTTC. Encoded protein: CASSEYGAGLQETQYF.

This clonotype was counted a few times. In DNA form, the CDR3 reads TGCAGCGGACTGGGACACCTCTACGAGCAGTACTTC. This encodes CSGLGHLYEQYF. The chain carries TRBV29-1 and TRBJ2-7; tentatively, D is TRBD1 (6 bases). Trimming removed 7 bases from V and 3 bases from J, with 13 bases in between. Germline V gene lookup returns CDR1 SQVTM and CDR2 ANQGSEA. This CDR3 has 12 amino acids.